What follows is one T cell receptor (beta chain) and its context. The data are from a study of cytomegalovirus exposure and HLA in healthy donors. V lost 3 bases, J lost 3 bases, and 20 bases stayed unmatched. The germline gives CDR1 LNHDA, CDR2 SQIVND (reference sequence). The CDR3 covers 21 residues. Primers included in the PCR were 60 Vbeta and 13 Jbeta primers. Data came from immunoSEQ multiplex PCR; TCRdb stores just in-frame clones and leaves some out. The table lists 75,000 to 95,000 clones. The chain carries TRBV19 and TRBJ2-2, with TRBD2 matching over 9 bases. This receptor was identified in a woman aged 55-69 years in good health and CMV-seronegative. Sequencing input: PBMCs. This chain's CDR3 is CASSMDARAGGRGRDTGELFF. For the CDR3, the DNA is TGTGCCAGTAGTATGGATGCGCGAGCGGGAGGCCGGGGGCGAGACACCGGGGAGCTGTTTTTT.